This T cell receptor beta chain was identified during a study of blood T cell repertoires in COVID-19. Turning to the study itself: The United States, Italy and Spain provided the acute and convalescent COVID-19 samples.

The CDR3 totals 14 residues. Germline assignment: CDR1 MNHNS and CDR2 SASEGT. Between the trimmed V and J ends, which lost 2 bases and 4 bases, there was a span of 10 bases. Per the original data handling: Cell counts per sample came from amplifying reference gene primers. Clones were sequenced by immunoSEQ multiplex PCR, and TCRdb holds only the in-frame ones, with some missing. V and J calls and clone size are given by that table; D and trimming were obtained from the DNA. The sample has 110,000 or so clones; approximately 81% are singletons. V is TRBV6-1 and J is TRBJ2-3; D uncertain. The clonotype originates from a man aged 45-60 years with acute or convalescent COVID-19. Source material: peripheral blood. CDR3 in DNA: TGTGCCAGCAGTGAAAGGCGCGCGGCAGATACGCAGTATTTT. This sequence encodes CASSERRAADTQYF.